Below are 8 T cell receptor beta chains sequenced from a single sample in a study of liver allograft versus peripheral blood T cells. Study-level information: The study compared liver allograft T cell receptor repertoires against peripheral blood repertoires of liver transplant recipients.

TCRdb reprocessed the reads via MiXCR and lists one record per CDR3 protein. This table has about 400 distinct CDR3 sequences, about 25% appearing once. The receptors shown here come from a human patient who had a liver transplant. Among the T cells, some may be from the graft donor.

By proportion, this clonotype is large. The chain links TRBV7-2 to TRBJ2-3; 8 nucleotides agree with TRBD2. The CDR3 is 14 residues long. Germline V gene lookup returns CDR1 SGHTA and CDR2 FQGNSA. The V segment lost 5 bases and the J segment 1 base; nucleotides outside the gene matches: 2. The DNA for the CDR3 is TGTGCCAGCAGCCGGGGGGGTGGCACAGATACGCAGTATTTT. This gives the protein CASSRGGGTDTQYF.

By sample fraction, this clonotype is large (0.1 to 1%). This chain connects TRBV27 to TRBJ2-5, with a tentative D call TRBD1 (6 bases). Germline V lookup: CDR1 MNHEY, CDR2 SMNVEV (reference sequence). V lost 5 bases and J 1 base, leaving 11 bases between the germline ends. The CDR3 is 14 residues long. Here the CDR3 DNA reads TGTGCCAGCAGTCTTAGGACAGCCCAAGAGACCCAGTACTTC. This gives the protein CASSLRTAQETQYF.

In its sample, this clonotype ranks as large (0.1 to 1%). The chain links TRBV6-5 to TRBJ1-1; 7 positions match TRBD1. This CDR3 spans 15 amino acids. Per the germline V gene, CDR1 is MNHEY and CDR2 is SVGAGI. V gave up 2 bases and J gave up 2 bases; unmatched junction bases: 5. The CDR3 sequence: CASSYSSGGNTEAFF. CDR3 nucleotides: TGTGCCAGCAGTTACAGCTCAGGGGGAAACACTGAAGCTTTCTTT.

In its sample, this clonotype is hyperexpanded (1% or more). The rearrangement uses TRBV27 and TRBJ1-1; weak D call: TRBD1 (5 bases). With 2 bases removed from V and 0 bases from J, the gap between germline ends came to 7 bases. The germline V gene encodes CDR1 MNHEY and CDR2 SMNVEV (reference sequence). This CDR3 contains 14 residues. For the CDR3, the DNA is TGTGCCAGCAGTTTAGGGACCATGAACACTGAAGCTTTCTTT. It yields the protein CASSLGTMNTEAFF.

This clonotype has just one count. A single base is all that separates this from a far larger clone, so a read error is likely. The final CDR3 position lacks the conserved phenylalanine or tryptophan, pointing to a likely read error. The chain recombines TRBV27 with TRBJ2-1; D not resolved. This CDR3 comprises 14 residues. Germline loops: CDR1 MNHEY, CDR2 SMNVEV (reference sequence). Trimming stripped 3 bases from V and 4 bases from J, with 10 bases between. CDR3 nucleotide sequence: TGTGCCAGCAGTTTTGGGTTTGGGTACAATGAGCAGTTCATC. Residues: CASSFGFGYNEQFI.

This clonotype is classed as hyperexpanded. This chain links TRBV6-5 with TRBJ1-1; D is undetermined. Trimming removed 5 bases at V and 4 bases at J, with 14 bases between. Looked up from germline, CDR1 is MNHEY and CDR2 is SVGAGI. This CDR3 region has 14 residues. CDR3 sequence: CASSTLGVSTEAFF. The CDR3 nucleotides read TGTGCCAGCAGTACCTTAGGAGTGAGCACTGAAGCTTTCTTT.

The DNA of the CDR3 is TGTGCCAGCTCACCCCTAGTACAGACGGAAGCTTTCTTT. It encodes CASSPLVQTEAFF. The rearrangement uses TRBV18 and TRBJ1-1; no clear D. Germline CDR1 KGHSH, CDR2 LQKENI. Trimming took off 3 bases at V and 8 bases at J, with 13 bases between the two ends. The CDR3 runs to 13 residues.

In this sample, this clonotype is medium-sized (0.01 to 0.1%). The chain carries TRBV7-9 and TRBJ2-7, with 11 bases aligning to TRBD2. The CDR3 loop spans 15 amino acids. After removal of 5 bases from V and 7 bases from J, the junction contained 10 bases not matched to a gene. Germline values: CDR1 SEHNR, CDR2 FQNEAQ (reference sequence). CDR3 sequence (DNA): TGTGCCAGCAGCCCTGTGCTAGCGGGAGGTGATGAGCAGTACTTC. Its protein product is CASSPVLAGGDEQYF.